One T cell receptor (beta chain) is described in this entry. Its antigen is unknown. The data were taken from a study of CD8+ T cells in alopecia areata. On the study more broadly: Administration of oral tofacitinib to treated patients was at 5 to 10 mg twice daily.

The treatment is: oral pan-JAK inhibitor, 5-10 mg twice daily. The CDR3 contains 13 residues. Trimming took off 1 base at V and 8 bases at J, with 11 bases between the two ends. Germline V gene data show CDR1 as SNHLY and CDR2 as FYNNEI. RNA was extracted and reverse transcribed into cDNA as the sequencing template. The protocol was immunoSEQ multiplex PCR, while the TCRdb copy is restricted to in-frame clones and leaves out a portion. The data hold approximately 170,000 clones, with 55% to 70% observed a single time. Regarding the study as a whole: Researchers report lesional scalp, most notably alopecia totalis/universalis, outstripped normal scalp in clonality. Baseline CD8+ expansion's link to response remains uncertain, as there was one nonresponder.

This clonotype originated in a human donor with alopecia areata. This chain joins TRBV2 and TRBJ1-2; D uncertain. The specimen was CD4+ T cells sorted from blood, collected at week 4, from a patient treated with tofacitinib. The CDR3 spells CASSEVGGRGYTF. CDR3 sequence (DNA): TGTGCCAGCAGTGAAGTGGGAGGACGGGGCTACACCTTC.